This T cell receptor beta chain comes out of a study of chemoradiotherapy in HPV16-positive cancers. About the study: Candidate HPV-specific clones and shared TCR motifs came from a couple of HPV16-positive patients. Points from the study as a whole: HPV-responsive T-cell expansion during chemoradiotherapy was linked to improved recurrence-free survival in HPV16-positive patients.

Concerning this clone itself: Its target is not known.

Measured with immunoSEQ multiplex PCR; TCRdb has only the in-frame clones, and not every one. The table lists about 6,100 clones, over 65% of them singletons. The source was tumor tissue, collected from a patient who underwent chemoradiotherapy. The clonotype originates from a human donor with HPV-associated anogenital cancer.

CDR3 sequence reads: CASRTGQTYGYTF. CDR3 bases: TGTGCCAGCAGGACAGGACAAACATATGGCTACACCTTC. V is TRBV6-1 and J is TRBJ1-2, with a possible D match to TRBD1 (6 bases). Trimming took 6 bases from V and 5 from J, leaving 13 bases between them. CDR1 and CDR2 from the germline V gene are MNHNS and SASEGT. The CDR3 spans 13 residues.